A single sample gave rise to the 16 T cell receptor beta chains below, sequenced in a study of T cells in Graves' hyperthyroidism and ophthalmopathy. Template material for amplifying TCR beta CDR3 regions consisted of RNA transcripts. The HTBI set primed first-round TCR CDR3 RT-PCR. TCRdb re-analysed the multiplex PCR reads in MiXCR, keeping a single row per CDR3 protein. The sample consists of more than 500,000 distinct CDR3 sequences, 11% to 15% of them appearing once. Sequencing was carried out using blood. These receptors came from a woman in her 40s with Graves' hyperthyroidism.

This clonotype was counted at least ten times. V and J are TRBV30 and TRBJ1-1; no definite D call. Trimming took off 4 bases at V and 5 bases at J, with 8 bases between the two ends. Germline loops: CDR1 GTSNPN, CDR2 SVGIG (reference sequence). The CDR3 has 11 amino acids. CDR3 bases: TGTGCCTGGATCCCGGGGACTGAAGCTTTCTTT. The encoded protein is CAWIPGTEAFF.

This clonotype was seen only a few times. V is TRBV7-2 and J is TRBJ1-1; the D is unclear. V was pared by 2 bases and J by 7 bases, with 11 bases between. The V gene's germline CDR1 is SGHTA and CDR2 FQGNSA. This CDR3 is built from 13 residues. The CDR3 sequence: CASSLRAWGEAFF. In DNA, the CDR3 is TGTGCCAGCAGCTTACGTGCGTGGGGTGAAGCTTTCTTT.

This clonotype was recorded at least ten times. The V and J genes are TRBV15 and TRBJ1-4; TRBD1 might be the D (6 bases). Trimming stripped 1 base from V and 4 bases from J, with 16 bases between. Germline V lookup: CDR1 LNHNV, CDR2 YYDKDF (reference sequence). The CDR3 loop spans 17 amino acids. The CDR3 DNA is TGTGCCACCAGCAGAGCATGGCCCTCACAGGGTAATGAAAAACTGTTTTTT. Encoded protein: CATSRAWPSQGNEKLFF.

This clonotype was seen repeatedly, ten times or more. J is TRBJ1-1 and V is TRBV6-5; the match to TRBD1 covers 7 bases. V was clipped by 2 bases and J by 4 bases; unmatched bases: 10. The CDR3 has 16 residues. Germline V lookup: CDR1 MNHEY, CDR2 SVGAGI. CDR3 in amino acids: CASSYPLTGEGTEAFF. DNA of the CDR3: TGTGCCAGCAGTTACCCCCTAACAGGGGAGGGCACTGAAGCTTTCTTT.

This clonotype was seen a few times. V and J are TRBV9 and TRBJ2-6, with TRBD1 matching 8 bases. The V gene end was trimmed by 5 bases and the J gene end by 4 bases; junction bases not matched to a gene: 8. Germline values: CDR1 SGDLS, CDR2 YYNGEE. The CDR3 is made up of 16 amino acids. Here the CDR3 reads CASSGQGGSGANVLTF. In DNA, the CDR3 is TGTGCCAGCAGTGGACAGGGTGGGTCCGGGGCCAACGTCCTGACTTTC.

At least ten counts were recorded for this clonotype. The chain carries TRBV18 and TRBJ1-2, with 8 bases identical to TRBD1. The germline V gene has CDR1 KGHSH and CDR2 LQKENI. V dropped 6 bases and J dropped 6; count of bases not matched to a gene: 12. This CDR3 spans 15 amino acids. The CDR3 region is CASSPRTGTPDGYTF. The CDR3 coding sequence is TGTGCCAGCTCCCCTCGGACAGGGACCCCGGATGGCTACACCTTC.

This chain connects TRBV20-1 to TRBJ1-3; D not resolved. Germline V gives CDR1 DFQATT, CDR2 SNEGSKA (reference sequence). This CDR3 has 18 residues. V lost 2 bases, J lost 0 bases, and 20 bases lay in between. CDR3: CSARIPRAVEGSGNTIYF. CDR3 bases: TGCAGTGCTAGAATCCCACGGGCGGTCGAGGGCTCTGGAAACACCATATATTTT.

This clonotype showed up many times. The chain has TRBV24-1 and TRBJ2-1; D possibly corresponds to TRBD2 (6 bases). V was pared by 8 bases and J by 0 bases, with 10 bases between. This CDR3 region has 14 residues. CDR1 and CDR2 from the germline V gene are KGHDR and SFDVKD. The CDR3 DNA follows: TGTGCCACCAAAGCGGGCAGCTCCTACAATGAGCAGTTCTTC. Its protein product is CATKAGSSYNEQFF.

This clonotype was picked up many times. CDR3 loop: CASKAGLAGGISSYNEQFF. As DNA, the CDR3 is TGTGCCAGCAAGGCCGGACTAGCGGGAGGCATAAGCTCCTACAATGAGCAGTTCTTC. The rearrangement links TRBV28 to TRBJ2-1; TRBD2 aligns across 14 bases. Germline trimming cut 7 bases from V and 0 bases from J; bases unmatched to any gene: 11. CDR1 is MDHEN and CDR2 is SYDVKM in the germline V gene. The CDR3 is 19 amino acids.

This clonotype was counted a few times. The chain links TRBV10-3 to TRBJ2-1; 9 nucleotides agree with TRBD2. Germline V gene lookup returns CDR1 ENHRY and CDR2 SYGVKD. V shed 1 base, J shed 0 bases, and the junction held 4 bases outside the gene matches. This CDR3 region has 17 residues. The CDR3 sequence is CAISEWSSGSSYNEQFF. The CDR3 region has the DNA TGTGCCATCAGTGAGTGGAGTAGCGGGAGCTCCTACAATGAGCAGTTCTTC.

This clonotype was counted ten times or more. The chain couples TRBV12-3 or TRBV12-4 to TRBJ1-1; D is unresolved. This CDR3 has 13 amino acids. Trimming stripped 6 bases from V and 6 bases from J, with 14 bases between. The CDR3 is CASSVVNGAEAFF. The CDR3 bases are TGTGCCAGCAGCGTGGTCAATGGGGCTGAAGCTTTCTTT.

This CDR3 is CATPSKGTTHSGMWSGELFF. The CDR3 DNA reads TGTGCCACCCCGTCGAAGGGGACCACCCATAGCGGGATGTGGTCCGGGGAGCTGTTTTTT. This rearrangement joins TRBV6-1 to TRBJ2-2; 8 nucleotides match TRBD2. J gave up 6 bases and V 10 bases, and 28 bases lay outside the gene matches. CDR1 MNHNS and CDR2 SASEGT come from the germline V gene. CDR3 length: 20 amino acids.

The sample holds many counts of this clonotype. The chain recombines TRBV7-2 with TRBJ2-7; 10 bases agree with TRBD2. Germline-derived CDR1 and CDR2 are SGHTA and FQGNSA. This CDR3 contains 15 residues. The trim removed 5 bases at V and 4 bases at J, leaving 8 bases unmatched. CDR3 sequence reads: CASSPWGAGGYEQYF. The CDR3 nucleotides read TGTGCCAGCAGCCCCTGGGGAGCGGGAGGGTACGAGCAGTACTTC. The full variable domain, in which reference TRBV7-2 and TRBJ2-7 provide the parts outside the CDR3, is GAGVSQSPSNKVTEKGKDVELRCDPISGHTALYWYRQSLGQGLEFLIYFQGNSAPDKSGLPSDRFSAERTGGSVSTLTIQRTQQEDSAVYLCASSPWGAGGYEQYFGPGTRLTVT.

Ten or more counts support this clonotype. The chain joins TRBV28 to TRBJ1-1; no definite D call. The CDR3 consists of 16 residues. With 2 bases removed from V and 0 bases from J, the gap between germline ends came to 13 bases. Germline V gene data show CDR1 as MDHEN and CDR2 as SYDVKM. For the CDR3, the DNA is TGTGCCAGCAGTTTACTTATGGCCCCGATGAACACTGAAGCTTTCTTT. This gives the protein CASSLLMAPMNTEAFF.

A few counts support this clonotype. The chain uses TRBV29-1 and TRBJ1-4; no clear D. CDR1 SQVTM and CDR2 ANQGSEA come from the germline V gene. The V end lost 7 bases, the J end lost 5 bases, and 14 bases lay between the germline ends. This CDR3 contains 13 residues. This chain's CDR3 is CSAIDPTNEKLFF. The CDR3 DNA follows: TGCAGCGCCATTGATCCTACAAATGAAAAACTGTTTTTT.

The DNA for the CDR3 is TGTGCCAGCAGTTACTCTAACGACCGCGGGACCCAGTACTTC. It is translated as CASSYSNDRGTQYF. The chain is built from TRBV6-5 and TRBJ2-5; D gene unclear. Germline V lookup: CDR1 MNHEY, CDR2 SVGAGI. V was cut by 0 bases and J by 7 bases, with 12 bases left in between. The CDR3 contains 14 residues.